The 12 T cell receptor beta chains given below trace back to one sample, sequenced in a study of blood T cell repertoires in COVID-19. TCRdb's copy holds only in-frame clones and misses some; the assay was immunoSEQ multiplex PCR. The sample lists approximately 82,000 clones, roughly 82% occurring once. The sequencing sample was made of peripheral blood. Receptor source: a man aged 50 to 60 with active or convalescent COVID-19.

The V and J genes are TRBV19 and TRBJ1-1; 9 positions agree with TRBD1. This CDR3 contains 15 residues. Germline CDR1 is LNHDA and CDR2 is SQIVND (reference sequence). Trimming took 5 bases from V and 5 from J; bases not matched to a gene: 9. CDR3 sequence (DNA): TGTGCCAGTAGTCAGGAACAGGGGGCAGGGACTGAAGCTTTCTTT. Amino acid sequence: CASSQEQGAGTEAFF.

The chain recombines TRBV28 with TRBJ1-4; 7 positions match TRBD1. Trimming removed 7 bases from V and 5 bases from J; junction bases left unmatched: 7. This CDR3 is 14 amino acids long. Germline V gene sequence: CDR1 MDHEN, CDR2 SYDVKM. CDR3 nucleotides: TGTGCCAGCAACGTGGGGGACAGCAATGAAAAACTGTTTTTT. This gives the protein CASNVGDSNEKLFF.

The chain is built from TRBV6-2 or TRBV6-3 and TRBJ2-1; 7 nucleotides agree with TRBD2. This CDR3 is built from 15 residues. The junction had 5 bases not matched to a gene; V was cut back by 6 bases and J by 0 bases. Germline V gene sequence: CDR1 MNHEY, CDR2 SVGEGT. CDR3 loop: CASSLAGRSYNEQFF. The CDR3 nucleotides are TGTGCCAGCAGCTTAGCGGGCCGCTCCTACAATGAGCAGTTCTTC.

This clone was counted a few times. J is TRBJ1-1 and V is TRBV29-1, with 10 nucleotides matching TRBD1. This CDR3 region has 13 residues. Germline V lookup: CDR1 SQVTM, CDR2 ANQGSEA. V trimming: 6 bases; J trimming: 5 bases; junction bases outside the gene matches: 6. The DNA for the CDR3 is TGCAGCGTGGAGGGACAGGGGAGTACTGAAGCTTTCTTT. Translation: CSVEGQGSTEAFF.

The chain has TRBV6-5 and TRBJ2-2; D perhaps matches TRBD2 (5 bases). CDR1 MNHEY and CDR2 SVGAGI come from the germline V gene. Between the trimmed V and J ends, which lost 10 bases and 2 bases, there was a span of 17 bases. The CDR3 contains 15 residues. The CDR3 DNA follows: TGTGCCACTAGACCGATCGGGGATAACACCGGGGAGCTGTTTTTT. Its translation is CATRPIGDNTGELFF.

This chain joins TRBV6-2 or TRBV6-3 and TRBJ2-5; D is perhaps TRBD1 (6 bases). The CDR3 consists of 14 residues. The V gene's germline CDR1 is MNHEY and CDR2 SVGEGT. V lost 4 bases to trimming and J lost 2 bases, with 11 bases between them. CDR3 in amino acids: CASSSLQGQETQYF. CDR3 sequence (DNA): TGTGCCAGCAGTTCCCTCCAGGGGCAAGAGACCCAGTACTTC.

This clone was seen once. CDR3 residues: CASSESTGAQYF. The DNA of the CDR3 is TGCGCCAGCAGTGAGTCGACAGGGGCCCAGTACTTC. This chain joins TRBV10-1 and TRBJ2-5, with 8 bases aligning to TRBD1. The CDR3 runs to 12 residues. Germline CDR1 WNHNN, CDR2 SYGVQD (reference sequence). Trimming removed 0 bases from V and 9 bases from J; junction bases left unmatched: 0.

The V call is TRBV7-9, the J call TRBJ2-5, with D perhaps TRBD2 (5 bases). CDR1 and CDR2 (germline): SEHNR, FQNEAQ (reference sequence). This CDR3 has 14 amino acids. V was cut by 5 bases and J by 2 bases, with 12 bases left in between. The CDR3 bases are TGTGCCAGCAGCACCACGAGGGAGCAAGAGACCCAGTACTTC. It yields the protein CASSTTREQETQYF.

The rearrangement links TRBV7-9 to TRBJ1-3; 7 bases match TRBD1. CDR1 and CDR2 from the germline V gene are SEHNR and FQNEAQ (reference sequence). V lost 4 bases to trimming and J lost 0 bases; unmatched junction nucleotides: 3. CDR3 size: 15 residues. The CDR3 coding sequence is TGTGCCAGCAGCTGGGGACAGTCCTCTGGAAACACCATATATTTT. Translating gives CASSWGQSSGNTIYF.

The chain employs TRBV15 and TRBJ1-5; TRBD1 agrees at 7 bases. CDR1 and CDR2 from the germline V gene are LNHNV and YYDKDF (reference sequence). The J segment lost 3 bases and the V segment lost 3 bases, leaving 8 bases of the junction unmatched. This CDR3 comprises 16 residues. This chain's CDR3 is CATSSGLDRFNQPQHF. The CDR3 coding sequence is TGTGCCACCAGCAGTGGGTTGGACAGGTTCAATCAGCCCCAGCATTTT.

The rearrangement joins TRBV3-1 (or the pseudogene TRBV3-2) to TRBJ1-5; a weak D match, TRBD1 (5 bases). V shed 0 bases and J shed 7 bases, with 13 bases lying between them. Germline CDR1 LGHDT, CDR2 YNNKEL (reference sequence). This CDR3 has 15 residues. The CDR3 reads CASSQDTQGWQPQHF. The CDR3 region has the DNA TGTGCCAGCAGCCAAGATACGCAGGGTTGGCAGCCCCAGCATTTT.

The chain employs TRBV6-5 and TRBJ1-5, with D possibly matching TRBD1 (6 bases). Germline CDR1 and CDR2: MNHEY and SVGAGI. The CDR3 extends over 14 amino acids. The V and J ends lost 5 bases and 6 bases respectively, with 14 bases between them. The CDR3 reads CASSTDSNSQPQHF. The CDR3 coding sequence is TGTGCCAGCAGTACGGACAGTAATAGTCAGCCCCAGCATTTT.